The next 32 T cell receptor beta chains were all read from a single sample in a study of shared clonotypes between healthy human individuals. Data came from immunoSEQ multiplex PCR; TCRdb stores just in-frame clones and leaves some out. In the table there are some 1,100,000 clones, roughly 74% of which are singletons. The source material was memory CD4+ T cells from PBMCs. Subset described: CD45RA-negative fraction. The receptor source for this set is a man younger than 35 in good health. Some clones in this sample may be carry-over from other donors' samples.

The chain is built from TRBV7-9 and TRBJ1-2; no firm D call. The CDR3 extends over 14 amino acids. Trimming cost V 5 bases and J 5 bases, with 15 bases left between them. Germline loops: CDR1 SEHNR, CDR2 FQNEAQ (reference sequence). The CDR3 DNA is TGTGCCAGCAGCCTTACGCGCAGTAATTATGGCTACACCTTC. Residues: CASSLTRSNYGYTF. The full variable domain, rest sourced from reference TRBV7-9 and TRBJ1-2, is DTGVSQNPRHKITKRGQNVTFRCDPISEHNRLYWYRQTLGQGPEFLTYFQNEAQLEKSRLLSDRFSAERPKGSFSTLEIQRTEQGDSAMYLCASSLTRSNYGYTFGSGTRLTVV.

V gene TRBV11-2 combines with J gene TRBJ2-4; 8 bases agree with TRBD2. The CDR3 spans 18 residues. Per germline, CDR1 SGHAT and CDR2 FQNNGV. J was trimmed by 4 bases and V by 1 base; bases with no gene match: 12. CDR3 bases: TGTGCCAGCAGCTTAGTCGAGGGAGCGGGAGTGGGGAAAAACATTCAGTACTTC. It encodes CASSLVEGAGVGKNIQYF. Together with reference TRBV11-2 and TRBJ2-4, the CDR3 gives the full variable domain: EAGVAQSPRYKIIEKRQSVAFWCNPISGHATLYWYQQILGQGPKLLIQFQNNGVVDDSQLPKDRFSAERLKGVDSTLKIQPAKLEDSAVYLCASSLVEGAGVGKNIQYFGAGTRLSVL.

This chain links TRBV28 with TRBJ1-1; 12 nucleotides match TRBD1. Germline lookup yields CDR1 MDHEN and CDR2 SYDVKM. V was pared by 3 bases and J by 5 bases, with 10 bases of the junction left unmatched. CDR3 length equals 17 residues. The CDR3 coding sequence is TGTGCCAGCAGTTTCCGGGACAGGGGGCGAGGGAGGACTGAAGCTTTCTTT. It encodes CASSFRDRGRGRTEAFF. Combining the CDR3 with reference TRBV28 and TRBJ1-1 gives the whole variable domain DVKVTQSSRYLVKRTGEKVFLECVQDMDHENMFWYRQDPGLGLRLIYFSYDVKMKEKGDIPEGYSVSREKKERFSLILESASTNQTSMYLCASSFRDRGRGRTEAFFGQGTRLTVV.

The chain employs TRBV11-2 and TRBJ1-1; unclear D gene. Germline CDR1 and CDR2: SGHAT and FQNNGV. Trimming pared 2 bases from V and 6 bases from J, leaving 10 bases between. The CDR3 sequence is 13 residues long. For the CDR3, the DNA is TGTGCCAGCAGCTTACCCCGGAGTCCTGAAGCTTTCTTT. This sequence encodes CASSLPRSPEAFF.

The chain recombines TRBV10-2 with TRBJ2-1, with unresolved D. The length of the CDR3 is 13 residues. From germline, CDR1 is WSHSY and CDR2 SAAADI. With 6 bases removed from V and 7 bases from J, the gap between germline ends came to 13 bases. The CDR3 coding sequence is TGCGCCAGCAGATCCCGGGCCCCAAATGAGCAGTTCTTC. This translates into CASRSRAPNEQFF.

The rearrangement joins TRBV7-8 to TRBJ2-5, with D unclear. Germline CDR1 reads SGHVS; CDR2 reads FQNEAQ. V gave up 3 bases and J gave up 1 base, with 6 bases separating them. This CDR3 contains 13 residues. The CDR3 DNA reads as TGTGCCAGCAGCTTTAACAGCCAAGAGACCCAGTACTTC. Translated, it gives CASSFNSQETQYF. Using reference TRBV7-8 and TRBJ2-5 for the parts outside the CDR3, the full variable domain is GAGVSQSPRYKVAKRGQDVALRCDPISGHVSLFWYQQALGQGPEFLTYFQNEAQLDKSGLPSDRFFAERPEGSVSTLKIQRTQQEDSAVYLCASSFNSQETQYFGPGTRLLVL.

The chain uses TRBV9 and TRBJ2-1, with 9 bases lining up with TRBD1. The germline CDR1 and CDR2 sequences are SGDLS and YYNGEE. With 3 bases clipped from V and 4 bases from J, the junction kept 8 bases outside the gene matches. The length of the CDR3 is 16 residues. Here the CDR3 reads CASSAAGTGSYNEQFF. DNA for the CDR3: TGTGCCAGCAGCGCTGCCGGGACAGGGAGTTACAATGAGCAGTTCTTC.

The V gene is TRBV15, the J gene TRBJ1-5; no clear D gene. CDR3 length: 15 amino acids. V dropped 1 base and J dropped 2 bases, with 9 bases sitting between them. Per germline, CDR1 LNHNV and CDR2 YYDKDF (reference sequence). CDR3 sequence: CATSRGAVGNQPQHF. Here the CDR3 DNA reads TGTGCCACCAGCAGAGGGGCAGTGGGCAATCAGCCCCAGCATTTT.

The chain is built from TRBV6-1 and TRBJ1-1; D is unclear. The V gene's germline CDR1 is MNHNS and CDR2 SASEGT. This CDR3 is 17 amino acids long. V was pared by 4 bases and J by 5 bases, with 23 bases between. CDR3 protein: CASSGGRNLIFGTEAFF. The CDR3 bases are TGTGCCAGCAGTGGAGGCAGGAATCTCATCTTCGGGACTGAAGCTTTCTTT.

The chain employs TRBV7-9 and TRBJ2-2; 13 positions match TRBD2. J lost 5 bases, V lost 5 bases, and 5 bases had no gene match. Germline V CDR1 and CDR2: SEHNR, FQNEAQ (reference sequence). This CDR3 has 16 residues. The CDR3 protein is CASSLSTSGRTGELFF. DNA for the CDR3: TGTGCCAGCAGCCTATCGACTAGCGGGAGGACCGGGGAGCTGTTTTTT.

In its sample, this clone was seen once. CDR3 sequence reads: CASTRDFGNTGELFF. CDR3 DNA sequence: TGTGCCAGCACCAGGGACTTCGGGAACACCGGGGAGCTGTTTTTT. This chain links TRBV6-1 with TRBJ2-2; a weak D match, TRBD2 (6 bases). Germline CDR1 reads MNHNS; CDR2 reads SASEGT. The CDR3 contains 15 residues. Trimming removed 7 bases from V and 1 base from J, with 13 bases in between.

The V call is TRBV6-5, the J call TRBJ1-1, with D possibly TRBD1 on 6 matching bases. The CDR3 totals 14 residues. Germline CDR1 and CDR2: MNHEY and SVGAGI. V was cut by 4 bases and J by 1 base, with 10 bases left in between. The CDR3 nucleotides read TGTGCCAGCAGTTCCCAGACAGGGAACACTGAAGCTTTCTTT. Translation: CASSSQTGNTEAFF.

The rearrangement joins TRBV28 to TRBJ2-5, with 7 nucleotides matching TRBD2. V lost 8 bases to trimming and J lost 3 bases; unmatched junction nucleotides: 9. Germline CDR1 and CDR2: MDHEN and SYDVKM. This CDR3 is built from 14 residues. CDR3 coding DNA: TGTGCCAGCGGCTGGGCGGCGGGAGAAGAGACCCAGTACTTC. It encodes CASGWAAGEETQYF. Combining the CDR3 with reference TRBV28 and TRBJ2-5 gives the whole variable domain DVKVTQSSRYLVKRTGEKVFLECVQDMDHENMFWYRQDPGLGLRLIYFSYDVKMKEKGDIPEGYSVSREKKERFSLILESASTNQTSMYLCASGWAAGEETQYFGPGTRLLVL.

This chain links TRBV7-8 with TRBJ2-6; D possibly matches TRBD1 or TRBD2 (5 bases each). The CDR3 totals 16 residues. Germline lookup yields CDR1 SGHVS and CDR2 FQNEAQ. V was shortened by 5 bases and J by 4 bases, with 15 bases between the two germline ends. The CDR3: CASSPGTVRGANVLTF. CDR3 sequence (DNA): TGTGCCAGCAGCCCAGGGACGGTCAGGGGGGCCAACGTCCTGACTTTC.

This clone showed up many times. The chain links TRBV4-1 to TRBJ2-7; D might be TRBD2 (6 bases). The CDR3 has 14 residues. V lost 2 bases and J 6 bases, leaving 14 bases between the germline ends. From germline, CDR1 is MGHRA and CDR2 YSYEKL. CDR3 coding DNA: TGCGCCAGCAGCCAATCTCCCGCCGGGGGCGAGCAGTACTTC. This codes for CASSQSPAGGEQYF.

V is TRBV7-7 and J is TRBJ2-5; D remains ambiguous. The V and J ends lost 10 bases and 0 bases respectively, with 9 bases between them. CDR1 and CDR2 (germline): SSHAT, FNYEAQ (reference sequence). The length of the CDR3 is 12 residues. The CDR3 DNA reads as TGTGCCACAAGCCCGTACCAAGAGACCCAGTACTTC. This sequence encodes CATSPYQETQYF.

For this clone: Other nucleotide sequences in the sample specify the same CDR3. The chain employs TRBV18 and TRBJ2-1; TRBD1 or TRBD2 may be the D gene (5 bases each). Per the germline V gene, CDR1 is KGHSH and CDR2 is LQKENI. V lost 0 bases and J 5 bases, leaving 5 bases between the germline ends. This CDR3 has 13 amino acids. The CDR3 loop reads CASSPPGDNEQFF. The CDR3 region has the DNA TGTGCCAGCTCACCACCGGGGGACAATGAGCAGTTCTTC.

This clone has a handful of counts. The V gene is TRBV21-1, the J gene TRBJ2-7; whether TRBD2, the table's D call, matches the DNA was not checked. TRBV21-1 counts as a pseudogene. This CDR3 is built from 17 residues. CDR3 loop: CASNEASGFPPTYEQYF. In nucleotides, the CDR3 is TGTGCCAGCAATGAGGCTAGCGGGTTCCCGCCGACTTACGAGCAGTACTTC.

The count of this clone is one. The V gene is TRBV5-1, the J gene TRBJ2-7; no clear D. The CDR3 loop spans 15 amino acids. V dropped 0 bases and J dropped 2 bases, with 12 bases sitting between them. Germline V gene data show CDR1 as SGHRS and CDR2 as YFSETQ. CDR3 sequence (DNA): TGCGCCAGCAGCTTGGGGCCAGAGGTTGCCTACGAGCAGTACTTC. It specifies CASSLGPEVAYEQYF.

This sequence joins TRBV5-1 and TRBJ2-3; 8 bases agree with TRBD1. The CDR3 consists of 14 residues. Germline assignment: CDR1 SGHRS and CDR2 YFSETQ. V lost 8 bases to trimming and J lost 2 bases; unmatched junction nucleotides: 7. The CDR3 bases are TGCGCCAGTCACACAGGGGGTGACACAGATACGCAGTATTTT. Its protein product is CASHTGGDTDTQYF.

In its sample, this clone was seen a few times. The CDR3 nucleotides are TGTGCCAGCAGCTCACTAGCGGGGGCTAGCACAGATACGCAGTATTTT. Amino acid sequence: CASSSLAGASTDTQYF. This rearrangement joins TRBV5-6 to TRBJ2-3, with 11 bases fitting TRBD2. CDR3 length: 16 amino acids. V was pared by 3 bases and J by 0 bases, with 3 bases of the junction left unmatched. Germline V lookup: CDR1 SGHDT, CDR2 YYEEEE.

As regards this clone: Other nucleotide sequences in the sample specify the same CDR3. The chain has TRBV7-3 and TRBJ2-7, with D perhaps being TRBD1 or TRBD2 (5 bases each). Trimming left V 2 bases short and J 2 bases short, with 10 bases between. CDR1 is SGHTA and CDR2 is FQGTGA in the germline V gene. The CDR3 length is 14 residues. CDR3 protein: CASSLGGGTYEQYF. CDR3 DNA: TGTGCCAGCAGCTTAGGTGGGGGAACCTACGAGCAGTACTTC. The full variable domain, in which reference TRBV7-3 and TRBJ2-7 provide the parts outside the CDR3, is GAGVSQTPSNKVTEKGKYVELRCDPISGHTALYWYRQSLGQGPEFLIYFQGTGAADDSGLPNDRFFAVRPEGSVSTLKIQRTERGDSAVYLCASSLGGGTYEQYFGPGTRLTVT.

The V and J genes are TRBV5-1 and TRBJ2-2, with D perhaps TRBD2 (5 bases). The V and J ends lost 3 bases and 5 bases respectively, with 17 bases between them. The CDR3 sequence is 16 residues long. CDR1 and CDR2 (germline): SGHRS, YFSETQ. CDR3 nucleotide sequence: TGCGCCAGCAGCTCGTCGTTTGGGAGTCGGACCGGGGAGCTGTTTTTT. As protein: CASSSSFGSRTGELFF.

There are a few counts of this clone. The V and J genes are TRBV4-1 and TRBJ1-1, with 7 bases identical to TRBD1. The CDR3 is 15 residues long. J was trimmed by 0 bases and V by 4 bases; bases with no gene match: 5. Germline V gene data show CDR1 as MGHRA and CDR2 as YSYEKL. The CDR3 nucleotides read TGCGCCAGCAGCCGGACAGGACCACTGAACACTGAAGCTTTCTTT. The encoded protein is CASSRTGPLNTEAFF.

This clone showed up just once. J is TRBJ1-1 and V is TRBV5-4; D is unclear. CDR3 length: 15 residues. Deletions cut 0 bases from V and 1 base from J, with 10 bases between. The V gene's germline CDR1 is SGHNT and CDR2 YYREEE (reference sequence). CDR3 sequence: CASSLGAGGNTEAFF. The CDR3 nucleotides read TGTGCCAGCAGCTTGGGGGCGGGAGGGAACACTGAAGCTTTCTTT.

J is TRBJ1-4 and V is TRBV5-8; weak D call: TRBD1 (6 bases). Trimming removed 1 base from V and 6 bases from J, with 16 bases in between. The CDR3 has 16 amino acids. Germline CDR1 and CDR2: SGHTS and YDEGEE. The CDR3 loop is CASSLLQGLGDEKLFF. The CDR3 DNA reads TGTGCCAGCAGCTTGCTCCAGGGGCTGGGGGATGAAAAACTGTTTTTT.

The rearrangement uses TRBV18 and TRBJ2-7, with D unresolved. From germline, CDR1 is KGHSH and CDR2 LQKENI. The V end lost 2 bases, the J end lost 5 bases, and 19 bases lay between the germline ends. The length of the CDR3 is 16 residues. The CDR3 spells CASSPGSPWVGNEQYF. DNA for the CDR3: TGTGCCAGCTCACCAGGAAGTCCCTGGGTTGGGAACGAGCAGTACTTC.

Concerning this clone: This CDR3 is also generated by other DNA sequences in the sample. The V call is TRBV7-2, the J call TRBJ2-7, with D uncertain. CDR3 length equals 13 residues. The ends were cut back, 0 bases at V and 1 base at J, with 4 bases in the middle. CDR1 and CDR2 (germline): SGHTA, FQGNSA. The CDR3 bases are TGTGCCAGCAGCTTAGCGCGTTCCTACGAGCAGTACTTC. Translation: CASSLARSYEQYF.

This chain links TRBV5-4 with TRBJ2-3, with 9 bases aligning to TRBD2. Germline CDR1 and CDR2: SGHNT and YYREEE (reference sequence). The CDR3 runs to 17 residues. V trimming: 4 bases; J trimming: 2 bases; junction bases outside the gene matches: 11. This CDR3 reads CASSQGFSGRNTDTQYF. In nucleotides, the CDR3 is TGTGCCAGCAGCCAAGGGTTCAGCGGGAGGAACACAGATACGCAGTATTTT.

CDR3: CASSSRGPNTEAFF. DNA of the CDR3: TGTGCCAGCAGCTCTAGAGGCCCGAACACTGAAGCTTTCTTT. The chain employs TRBV5-6 and TRBJ1-1, with D uncertain. Germline V gives CDR1 SGHDT, CDR2 YYEEEE. CDR3 length: 14 residues. V was pared by 3 bases and J by 1 base, with 10 bases between.

This clone was counted once. The CDR3 region has the DNA TGTGCCAGCAGCTTAGAACAGGGTCTCACTGAAGCTTTCTTT. The encoded protein is CASSLEQGLTEAFF. The J gene is TRBJ1-1, the V gene TRBV7-2; possible D gene TRBD1, 6 bases. Germline loops: CDR1 SGHTA, CDR2 FQGNSA. Trimming removed 1 base at V and 4 bases at J, with 10 bases between. The CDR3 runs to 14 residues.

V usage is TRBV5-1 and J usage is TRBJ2-7, with TRBD1 as a possible D gene (5 bases). The V and J ends lost 0 bases and 7 bases respectively, with 11 bases between them. The CDR3 is made up of 13 amino acids. Per the germline V gene, CDR1 is SGHRS and CDR2 is YFSETQ. The CDR3 region has the DNA TGCGCCAGCAGCTTGGGACAGCAGGATGAGCAGTACTTC. This gives the protein CASSLGQQDEQYF.